The clone carrying this T cell receptor (beta chain) has only a few counts. No antigen is known for it. The data originate from a study of blood T cells in healthy people across ages. Study-wide results and caveats: It was not known whether donors were CMV positive (a possible confounder of expanded clonotype changes).

Alongside a J-beta primer mix, a sample-barcoded 5' primer served in a second PCR lasting about 7 to 12 cycles. TCRdb re-analysed the 5' RACE reads in MiXCR, keeping a single row per CDR3 protein. This sample has 750,000 to 1,000,000 distinct CDR3 sequences, with around 29% found just once. Germline V gene lookup returns CDR1 SNHLY and CDR2 FYNNEI. CDR3 length: 15 amino acids. The junction had 10 bases not matched to a gene; V was cut back by 5 bases and J by 4 bases. Investigators took around 10 milliliters of peripheral blood from every donor. Whenever a sample was processed, at least 6 million PBMCs were isolated. These data were likewise used in another study, on T cells of mothers and their children.

This chain connects TRBV2 to TRBJ1-1, with 7 nucleotides matching TRBD1. This clonotype originated in a woman in her thirties or forties in good health. Sequencing used blood. CDR3 DNA: TGTGCCAGCAGTCCCAGAACCAGGGGGAGCACTGAAGCTTTCTTT. Its protein product is CASSPRTRGSTEAFF.